This T cell receptor beta chain was documented in a study of shared clonotypes between healthy human individuals (dated by TCRdb to 2020 to 2021). About the study as a whole: The cohort included a few men and a couple of women between 18 and 49 years of age. To increase sequencing depth and limit assay-specific biases, different laboratories used diverse techniques to prepare libraries and sequence TCR repertoires. To estimate repertoire size and how much clonotype sharing occurs between individuals, the study deeply sequenced the blood TCR repertoires of about 5 healthy adults. Each donor's leukapheresis produced roughly between roughly 0.85 and 10 billion PBMCs. For each donor, CD4 naive and CD4 memory were each given three plates, CD8 naive was given two plates, and CD8 memory was given one plate. On the study overall, not on this receptor specifically: Compared with non-shared clonotypes, clonotypes shared by all four sorted-subset donors had higher generation probabilities. Sampling was restricted to blood, and TCR repertoires in tissues likely differ from the TCR repertoires found in blood. Because the study included a small number of donors, the genetic and exposure-history diversity represented was limited. Naive subsets generally had larger estimated clonotype richness than memory subsets did. Pairwise subsampling indicated that sequencing depth was expected to affect the degree of clonotype sharing among donors. Across a handful of donors, around 5% of naive CD4, roughly 3.5% of naive CD8, under 2.5% of memory CD4, and roughly 0.4% of memory CD8 clonotypes were shared. Even with the large sequencing depth, rarefaction of the sorted-subset datasets indicated that sequencing was incomplete.

Healthy HIV-negative adults with no recently reported acute infections or vaccinations were included as donors. All donors were Caucasian adults living in Nashville, Tennessee, USA. CD4+ T cells were enriched by magnetic negative selection, after which naive cells were positively selected on CD45RA and the negative fraction was taken as the memory subset. Blood was obtained by leukapheresis, after which PBMCs were separated by Ficoll-Histopaque density gradient centrifugation and cryopreserved in liquid nitrogen vapor phase. Analytical flow cytometry was used to check the purity and quantity of every magnetically sorted T cell population. From each sorted fraction, genomic DNA was isolated and quantified by UV absorbance on a Nanodrop 2000c. TCR CDR3 regions were amplified from genomic DNA by multiplex PCR using the deep immunoSEQ assay. For each cell subset, the extracted genomic DNA was distributed evenly across all wells of several immunoSEQ 96-well plates, and each plate served as one replicate. For sorted subsets, 200 ng of genomic DNA, equivalent to 30,000 or so T cell genomes, went into each replicate PCR. Purified libraries were quantified with a Qubit 3.0 fluorometer, sized on a Bioanalyzer 2100, and re-quantified with the KAPA Library Quantification kit. Each immunoSEQ 96-well plate was sequenced on its own single-read 150-cycle Illumina NextSeq 550 flow cell. The authors' pipeline ran thus. Because the immunoSEQ output held only junctional sequences and lacked quality scores, the filtering could not match the filtering applied to full-length reads. Sequences were annotated with PyIR, a Python wrapper for IgBLAST v1.9, using IMGT germline references to assign V/J genes and CDR3. Reads were removed for weak V/J assignments (E-value above 1e-6), missing CDR3, stop codons, out-of-frame junctions, or ambiguous translated residues. V3J clonotypes were defined by identical inferred V gene, J gene, and CDR3 amino acid sequence. Percentage overlap between repertoires was calculated by dividing the number of shared unique clonotypes by the size of the smaller repertoire. Richness of each repertoire was evaluated using RTK rarefaction, the Chao1 estimator, and Recon v2.1 estimates of unobserved clonotypes. Generation probabilities for all TCRbeta clonotypes obtained by the gDNA method from several donors were computed using OLGA. In its TCRdb copy, this immuneACCESS table keeps in-frame sequences only and misses some clones. Where compared with another copy, unresolved V genes explain less than half of these, and the others have no known cause. V and J calls and clone size are given by that table; D and trimming were obtained from the DNA. A total of roughly 760,000 clones appear in this sample, approximately 79% of them only once. The ten top clones hold 1.7% of the sample.

The V end loses 0 bases and the J end loses 6 bases, and a stretch of 13 bases separates them. Looking up the germline V gene yields CDR1 SGHRS and CDR2 YFSETQ. The CDR3 has 14 amino acids, counting the end cysteine and phenylalanine. Only CDR3 DNA remains: 42 bases, in frame from the first base. Regarding this clone: Its antigen target is currently unknown. One base away there is no much larger clone; base qualities are not given.

This clonotype was sampled from a woman aged 25 to 45 in good health. Specimen: memory CD4+ T cells sorted from blood. The sample's cell subset or site label, decoded: CD45RA-negative fraction. The sequence links TRBV5-1 to TRBJ2-7; TRBD2 is perhaps the D gene, given 5 matching bases. The bases read TGCGCCAGCAGCTTGGTAGGGAGCCCCAGCGAGCAGTACTTC. Protein translation: CASSLVGSPSEQYF. Reference TRBV5-1 and TRBJ2-7 genes cover what lies past the CDR3, so the full variable domain is KAGVTQTPRYLIKTRGQQVTLSCSPISGHRSVSWYQQTPGQGLQFLFEYFSETQRNKGNFPGRFSGRQFSNSRSEMNVSTLELGDSALYLCASSLVGSPSEQYFGPGTRLTVT.